This TCR beta chain comes out of a study of spatial heterogeneity in lung cancer. Overall study findings and caveats: As ubiquitous and regional nonsynonymous mutations varied, counts of ubiquitous and regional expanded TCRs tracked them, respectively. Expanded alpha and beta TCR counts within tumors tracked tumor mutation counts.

Indicated time point: sample taken at primary tumor resection. Just over 70 TRACERx patients with early, untreated non-small cell lung cancer donated samples. The authors sequenced whole RNA from tumor, nontumor lung or frozen PBMC without sorting. CDR1 SGHKS and CDR2 YYEKEE come from the germline V gene (reference sequence). This CDR3 region has 14 residues. Deletions cut 0 bases from V and 4 bases from J, with 7 bases between. This clonotype has ten or more counts. The antigen remains unidentified. TCRdb redid the calling of the 5' RACE reads with MiXCR, one entry per CDR3 protein. The sample records about 4,000 distinct CDR3 sequences, roughly two fifths being singletons.

The TCR comes from a male donor with early-stage non-small cell lung cancer. The sequencing used lung tumor tissue, collected at surgery. V is TRBV5-5 and J is TRBJ2-2; D remains unclear. The CDR3 loop is CASSLAAGTGELFF. Written as DNA, the CDR3 is TGTGCCAGCAGCTTGGCCGCAGGCACCGGGGAGCTGTTTTTT. Together with reference TRBV5-5 and TRBJ2-2, the CDR3 gives the full variable domain: DAGVTQSPTHLIKTRGQQVTLRCSPISGHKSVSWYQQVLGQGPQFIFQYYEKEERGRGNFPDRFSARQFPNYSSELNVNALLLGDSALYLCASSLAAGTGELFFGEGSRLTVL.